These 7 T cell receptor beta chains share one sample of origin, sequenced in a study of beta chain features in type 1 diabetes. Of the isolated RNA, all was reverse transcribed, and so the sequenced material was expressed TCRB transcripts. Generated by immunoSEQ multiplex PCR, the TCRdb table keeps only in-frame clones and is missing some. Here the sample spans a few hundred thousand clones, about 32% being singletons. The sequencing input was naive CD4+ T cells from blood. The receptor source for this set is a young man in good health.

This sequence joins TRBV29-1 and TRBJ2-3, with D possibly TRBD2 on 6 matching bases. Germline lookup yields CDR1 SQVTM and CDR2 ANQGSEA. This CDR3 contains 14 residues. The germline V and J ends were trimmed by 6 bases and 0 bases, with 13 bases remaining between them. The CDR3 DNA reads as TGCAGCGTCCCTCGCGGGGCTAGCACAGATACGCAGTATTTT. This gives the protein CSVPRGASTDTQYF.

This clone occurred a few times. The rearrangement links TRBV4-1 to TRBJ2-1; tentative D call: TRBD1 (6 bases). V lost 7 bases and J lost 9, with 19 bases in between. This CDR3 spans 14 amino acids. Germline values: CDR1 MGHRA, CDR2 YSYEKL. This chain's CDR3 is CASNRPGTTREQFF. Here the CDR3 DNA reads TGCGCCAGCAACCGGCCCGGGACAACCCGTGAGCAGTTCTTC.

This chain links TRBV15 with TRBJ2-1; TRBD1 or TRBD2 may be the D gene (5 bases each). Germline values: CDR1 LNHNV, CDR2 YYDKDF (reference sequence). The length of the CDR3 is 15 residues. With 0 bases removed from V and 0 bases from J, the gap between germline ends came to 6 bases. The CDR3 DNA sequence: TGTGCCACCAGCAGAGATGGGACCTCCTACAATGAGCAGTTCTTC. Encoded protein: CATSRDGTSYNEQFF.

J is TRBJ2-2 and V is TRBV30; the D is unclear. CDR1 and CDR2 from the germline V gene are GTSNPN and SVGIG (reference sequence). The CDR3 has 15 amino acids. V gave up 0 bases and J gave up 0 bases, with 8 bases separating them. Here the CDR3 reads CAWSVRLANTGELFF. Here the CDR3 DNA reads TGTGCCTGGAGTGTACGTCTAGCGAACACCGGGGAGCTGTTTTTT.

The CDR3 DNA follows: TGTGCCAGCAGCTTGATCGGGGGAGTCTCCTACAATGAGCAGTTCTTC. It codes for CASSLIGGVSYNEQFF. The V and J genes are TRBV5-4 and TRBJ2-1; D is perhaps TRBD2 (6 bases). Between the trimmed V and J ends, which lost 1 base and 0 bases, there was a span of 11 bases. Per germline, CDR1 SGHNT and CDR2 YYREEE (reference sequence). The length of the CDR3 is 16 residues.

CDR3 amino acids: CASSPLGAGGRNEQFF. The DNA for the CDR3 is TGTGCCAGCAGCCCCCTCGGAGCGGGAGGGCGAAATGAGCAGTTCTTC. The chain has TRBV11-2 and TRBJ2-1; 10 positions agree with TRBD2. The J segment lost 7 bases and the V segment lost 5 bases, leaving 11 bases of the junction unmatched. CDR1 SGHAT and CDR2 FQNNGV come from the germline V gene. The CDR3 has 16 amino acids.

The chain uses TRBV30 and TRBJ1-5; D ambiguous. The ends were cut back, 2 bases at V and 6 bases at J, with 11 bases in the middle. In germline, CDR1 is GTSNPN, CDR2 SVGIG (reference sequence). The CDR3 extends over 13 amino acids. The CDR3 coding sequence is TGTGCCTGGAGTACCGGGCTGGCTCAGCCCCAGCATTTT. Its translation: CAWSTGLAQPQHF. Using reference TRBV30 and TRBJ1-5 for the parts outside the CDR3, the full variable domain is SQTIHQWPATLVQPVGSPLSLECTVEGTSNPNLYWYRQAAGRGLQLLFYSVGIGQISSEVPQNLSASRPQDRQFILSSKKLLLSDSGFYLCAWSTGLAQPQHFGDGTRLSIL.